These T cell receptor beta chains were read from a single sample in a study of graft-versus-host responses after intestinal transplantation. These receptors' antigens are unknown. Only in-frame clones appear in the TCRdb table, and some are missing; sequencing was by immunoSEQ multiplex PCR. The sample has under 95,000 clones; approximately 78% are singletons. The sequenced sample was unstimulated CD4+ T cells sorted from spleen or lymph node cells, obtained before intestinal transplant. The receptors here all came from a human donor who received an intestinal transplant. The CDR3 runs from the conserved cysteine through the conserved F or W. The D gene is left open where the match is weak. Clone size is given for some rows only: seen once, a few or many times, or a class if the clone is expanded.

D,length,V,size,J,DNA,CDR3
TRBD1,13,TRBV19,NA,TRBJ1-5,TGTGCCAGTAGCCAGGGGGGCAATCAGCCCCAGCATTTT,CASSQGGNQPQHF
TRBD1,17,TRBV5-1,NA,TRBJ1-4,TGCGCCAGCAGCTTGGGCTACGCCGGACAGGGGAATGAAAAACTGTTTTTT,CASSLGYAGQGNEKLFF
TRBD2,16,TRBV6-1,NA,TRBJ2-7,TGTGCCAGCAGTGACCTCGGGCTAGCGGGAATATACGAGCAGTACTTC,CASSDLGLAGIYEQYF
TRBD1,16,TRBV5-1,NA,TRBJ1-4,TGCGCCAGCAGCCAAGGGACAGTTGCAACTAATGAAAAACTGTTTTTT,CASSQGTVATNEKLFF
NA,14,TRBV2,NA,TRBJ2-5,TGTGCCAGCAGTGAAAACGGGGTGGCTGAGACCCAGTACTTC,CASSENGVAETQYF
NA,19,TRBV28,NA,TRBJ2-5,TGTGCCAGCAGTTCCTCCGCGTTTCGCGGGGGGGACAGGGGAGAGACCCAGTACTTC,CASSSSAFRGGDRGETQYF
NA,13,TRBV5-6,few,TRBJ1-4,TGTGCCAGCAGCTCCGGGACTAATGAAAAACTGTTTTTT,CASSSGTNEKLFF
TRBD1,16,TRBV15,NA,TRBJ1-3,TGTGCCACCAGCAGAGATCAGGGGGCGTGGGGAAACACCATATATTTT,CATSRDQGAWGNTIYF
NA,14,TRBV5-1,NA,TRBJ2-1,TGCGCCAGCGAAGGGAGCGGCCGCTACAATGAGCAGTTCTTC,CASEGSGRYNEQFF
TRBD2,13,TRBV2,NA,TRBJ2-3,TGTGCCAGCATGGGACTAGCGTCAGATACGCAGTATTTT,CASMGLASDTQYF
NA,14,TRBV19,NA,TRBJ1-3,TGTGCCAGTAGTATCAGTGGCTCTGGAAACACCATATATTTT,CASSISGSGNTIYF
TRBD1,19,TRBV2,NA,TRBJ2-7,TGTGCCAGCAGCCTACGAAGGGGACAGGGGGCGCGTCAATCCTACGAGCAGTACTTC,CASSLRRGQGARQSYEQYF
NA,15,TRBV10-3,NA,TRBJ1-2,TGTGCCATCAGCGCACACAGAGATGTTAACTATGGCTACACCTTC,CAISAHRDVNYGYTF
NA,18,TRBV4-1,NA,TRBJ1-2,TGCGCCAGCAGCCCCTTCCCAACAGGGCCACGAGGGTCCTATGGCTACACCTTC,CASSPFPTGPRGSYGYTF
NA,15,TRBV10-3,NA,TRBJ2-2,TGTGCCATCAGCGACCTAGTGAGACGTACCGGGGAGCTGTTTTTT,CAISDLVRRTGELFF
TRBD2,15,TRBV10-3,NA,TRBJ2-5,TGTGCCATCAGCCCAGTAGCGGGGGGGCGGGAGACCCAGTACTTC,CAISPVAGGRETQYF
TRBD2,13,TRBV27,NA,TRBJ2-5,TGTGCCAGCAGTTTTCAGCGGGGGGAGACCCAGTACTTC,CASSFQRGETQYF
TRBD2,15,TRBV28,NA,TRBJ2-1,TGTGCCAGCAAGGGACTAGCTCAATCCTACAATGAGCAGTTCTTC,CASKGLAQSYNEQFF
NA,15,TRBV18,NA,TRBJ2-5,TGTGCCAGCTCACAATACTCTAGCCTATCAGAGACCCAGTACTTC,CASSQYSSLSETQYF
TRBD1,17,TRBV5-1,NA,TRBJ2-4,TGCGCCAGCAGCTTGGGCGACAGGGGGGTAGCCAAAAACATTCAGTACTTC,CASSLGDRGVAKNIQYF
NA,13,TRBV27,once,TRBJ2-2,TGTGCCAGCAGTCCAGGGGGGCCCGGGGAGCTGTTTTTT,CASSPGGPGELFF
NA,14,TRBV6-5,NA,TRBJ1-5,TGTGCCAGCAGCCTCGTCGCTAAAAATCAGCCCCAGCATTTT,CASSLVAKNQPQHF
NA,15,TRBV7-2,once,TRBJ1-5,TGTGCCAGCAGCTTAGACGGTGATAGCAATCAGCCCCAGCATTTT,CASSLDGDSNQPQHF
NA,14,TRBV5-1,NA,TRBJ2-2,TGCGCCAGCAGCTCACAGGGGAACACCGGGGAGCTGTTTTTT,CASSSQGNTGELFF
TRBD1,16,TRBV5-1,NA,TRBJ1-1,TGCGCCAGCGCAGGGGGTAGGGACACGGGGGTGGTTGAAGCTTTCTTT,CASAGGRDTGVVEAFF
NA,16,TRBV19,NA,TRBJ2-2,TGTGCCAGTAGTATCCCCTGGACATCGAACACCGGGGAGCTGTTTTTT,CASSIPWTSNTGELFF
TRBD2,16,TRBV15,NA,TRBJ2-5,TGTGCCACCAGTACTCGACTAGCGGGAGAGGGAGAGACCCAGTACTTC,CATSTRLAGEGETQYF
TRBD2,17,TRBV5-4,NA,TRBJ2-1,TGTGCCAGCAGCCTCGGGGCCGGGACTAGCGGGAGGGGGGGGCAGTTCTTC,CASSLGAGTSGRGGQFF
NA,16,TRBV6-5,NA,TRBJ1-6,TGTGCCAGCAGTTACTCTCACCAGGCGGGCAATTCACCCCTCCACTTT,CASSYSHQAGNSPLHF
NA,11,TRBV20-1,NA,TRBJ2-5,TGCAGTGCTAGACAGGGAGAGACCCAGTACTTC,CSARQGETQYF
TRBD2,15,TRBV7-2,NA,TRBJ2-5,TGTGCCAGCAGCTTACTAGCGGGGGGGCAAGAGACCCAGTACTTC,CASSLLAGGQETQYF
NA,16,TRBV9,once,TRBJ2-1,TGTGCCAGCAGCCCCCTCATGGCCCTCTCCTACAATGAGCAGTTCTTC,CASSPLMALSYNEQFF
TRBD2,16,TRBV19,NA,TRBJ2-2,TGTGCCAGTAGTATGGTTGCGGGAGATTTCACCGGGGAGCTGTTTTTT,CASSMVAGDFTGELFF
NA,15,TRBV9,NA,TRBJ2-7,TGTGCCAGCAGCGTAGCTACGGGGTCTATGTACGAGCAGTACTTC,CASSVATGSMYEQYF
NA,16,TRBV28,NA,TRBJ1-4,TGTGCCAGCAGTTCCTCTCGGGGATCAACTAATGAAAAACTGTTTTTT,CASSSSRGSTNEKLFF
NA,11,TRBV2,NA,TRBJ1-3,TGTGCCAGCACTCGGGAGAACACCATATATTTT,CASTRENTIYF
NA,14,TRBV5-8,NA,TRBJ2-5,TGTGCCAGCAGCTTGGTTGGACATCAAGAGACCCAGTACTTC,CASSLVGHQETQYF
NA,12,TRBV2,NA,TRBJ2-3,TGTGCCAGCAGGCCGGGAGCAGATACGCAGTATTTT,CASRPGADTQYF
NA,13,TRBV5-6,few,TRBJ2-7,TGTGCCAGCAGCTTGGCCGGGTCCTACGAGCAGTACTTC,CASSLAGSYEQYF
TRBD1,14,TRBV6-5,NA,TRBJ1-1,TGTGCCAGCAGTTTCAACAGGGGGCTGGCTGAAGCTTTCTTT,CASSFNRGLAEAFF
TRBD2,17,TRBV4-1,NA,TRBJ2-5,TGCGCCAGCTCAGCAGGAGGGAGCGGGGGACCTCAAGAGACCCAGTACTTC,CASSAGGSGGPQETQYF
NA,13,TRBV12-5,NA,TRBJ2-1,TGTGCTACCCAGTGGGAGGCTTTCGGGGAGCAGTTCTTC,CATQWEAFGEQFF
NA,15,TRBV5-4,NA,TRBJ2-1,TGTGCCAGCAGCTTGGGCGAGGGCTCCTACAATGAGCAGTTCTTC,CASSLGEGSYNEQFF
NA,14,TRBV6-5,NA,TRBJ1-2,TGTGCCAGCAGTCCCGACAGAACTAATTATGGCTACACCTTC,CASSPDRTNYGYTF
NA,13,TRBV11-2,NA,TRBJ1-5,TGTGCCAGCAGCTTCGCAGGCAATCAGCCCCAGCATTTT,CASSFAGNQPQHF
TRBD1,15,TRBV4-2,NA,TRBJ2-7,TGTGCCAGCAGCCAAATCGGGACAGGGCTCTACGAGCAGTACTTC,CASSQIGTGLYEQYF
TRBD2,14,TRBV28,NA,TRBJ2-7,TGTGCCAGCAGTTTATCGTCTAGCGGCTACGAGCAGTACTTC,CASSLSSSGYEQYF
NA,14,TRBV5-1,few,TRBJ1-2,TGCGCCAGCAGCCGCGGGGGGAGTAACTATGGCTACACCTTC,CASSRGGSNYGYTF